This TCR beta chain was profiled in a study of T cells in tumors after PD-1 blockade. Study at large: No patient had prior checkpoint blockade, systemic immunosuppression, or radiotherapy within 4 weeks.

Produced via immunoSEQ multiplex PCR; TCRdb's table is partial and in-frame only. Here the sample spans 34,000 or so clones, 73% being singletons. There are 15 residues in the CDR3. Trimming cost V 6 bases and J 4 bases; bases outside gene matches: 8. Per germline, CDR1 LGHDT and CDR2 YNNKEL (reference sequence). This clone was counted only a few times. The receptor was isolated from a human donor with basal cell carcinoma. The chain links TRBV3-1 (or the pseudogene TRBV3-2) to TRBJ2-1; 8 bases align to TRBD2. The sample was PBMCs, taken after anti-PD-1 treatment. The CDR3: CASSTLAGPYNEQFF. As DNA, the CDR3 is TGTGCCAGCAGTACTCTAGCGGGTCCGTACAATGAGCAGTTCTTC.